The clone carrying this TCR beta chain was observed a few times. What it recognizes is unknown. Germline V gives CDR1 SNHLY, CDR2 FYNNEI. The CDR3 is 12 residues long. V gave up 3 bases and J gave up 11 bases, with 14 bases separating them. This table comes from immunoSEQ multiplex PCR, and its TCRdb copy is limited to in-frame clones, with some not included. The table records 75,000 to 85,000 clones, over 65% of them present only once. The source of the sample is a study of T cell responses to AZD1222 COVID-19 vaccine. The study's findings and limits: Unmutated variant regions are reportedly targeted by nearly half of spike-specific TCRs. Spike-wide vaccine-associated CD4 TCRs dominated at 160-218 and 743-854. Only a handful of AZD1222 recipients tested seropositive at baseline. Most donors were white British, females outnumbered males, and clonal diversity was possibly underestimated.

The TCR sequence derives from an adult who received the MenACWY meningococcal vaccine as a control. This material consisted of peripheral blood, taken 28 days after the second dose of the MenACWY control vaccine. The chain carries TRBV2 and TRBJ2-7; D unclear. The CDR3 coding sequence is TGTGCCAGCAGTGAGAACCCCTCTCGAAAGTACTTC. Translation: CASSENPSRKYF.